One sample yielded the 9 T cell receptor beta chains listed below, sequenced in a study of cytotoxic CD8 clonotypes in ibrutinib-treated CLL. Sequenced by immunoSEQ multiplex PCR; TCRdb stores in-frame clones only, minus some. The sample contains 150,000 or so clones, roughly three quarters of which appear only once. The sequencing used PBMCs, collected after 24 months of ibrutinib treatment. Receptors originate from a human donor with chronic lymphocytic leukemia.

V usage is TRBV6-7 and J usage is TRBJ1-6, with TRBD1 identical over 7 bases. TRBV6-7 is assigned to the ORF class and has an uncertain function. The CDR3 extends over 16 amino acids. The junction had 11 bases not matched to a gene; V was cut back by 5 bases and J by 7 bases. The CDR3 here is CASSLRMTGSNSPLHF. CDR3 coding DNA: TGTGCCAGCAGTCTCCGAATGACAGGGTCAAATTCACCCCTCCACTTT.

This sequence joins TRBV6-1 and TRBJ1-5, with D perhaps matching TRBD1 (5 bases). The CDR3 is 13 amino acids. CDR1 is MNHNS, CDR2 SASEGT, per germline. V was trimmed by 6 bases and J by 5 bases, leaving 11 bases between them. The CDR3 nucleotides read TGTGCCAGCAGCCCAGGGAGGGATCAGCCCCAGCATTTT. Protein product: CASSPGRDQPQHF.

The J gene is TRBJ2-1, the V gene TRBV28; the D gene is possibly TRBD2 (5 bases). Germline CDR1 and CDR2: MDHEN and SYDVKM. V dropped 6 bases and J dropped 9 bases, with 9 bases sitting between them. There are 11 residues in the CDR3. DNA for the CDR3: TGTGCCAGCAGGGCTAGCAGTGAGCAGTTCTTC. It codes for CASRASSEQFF.

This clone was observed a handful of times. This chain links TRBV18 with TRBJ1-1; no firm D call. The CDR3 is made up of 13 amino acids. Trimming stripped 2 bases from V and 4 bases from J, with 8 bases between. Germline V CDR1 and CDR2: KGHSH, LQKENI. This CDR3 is CASSPEGGTEAFF. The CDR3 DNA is TGTGCCAGCTCACCAGAGGGAGGCACTGAAGCTTTCTTT. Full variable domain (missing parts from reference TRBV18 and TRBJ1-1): NAGVMQNPRHLVRRRGQEARLRCSPMKGHSHVYWYRQLPEEGLKFMVYLQKENIIDESGMPKERFSAEFPKEGPSILRIQQVVRGDSAAYFCASSPEGGTEAFFGQGTRLTVV.

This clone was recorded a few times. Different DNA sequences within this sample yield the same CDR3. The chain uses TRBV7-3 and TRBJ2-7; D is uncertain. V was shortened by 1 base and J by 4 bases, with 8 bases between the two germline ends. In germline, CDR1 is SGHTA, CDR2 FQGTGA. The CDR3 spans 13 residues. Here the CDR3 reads CASSLNAGYEQYF. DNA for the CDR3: TGTGCCAGCAGCTTAAACGCTGGGTACGAGCAGTACTTC.

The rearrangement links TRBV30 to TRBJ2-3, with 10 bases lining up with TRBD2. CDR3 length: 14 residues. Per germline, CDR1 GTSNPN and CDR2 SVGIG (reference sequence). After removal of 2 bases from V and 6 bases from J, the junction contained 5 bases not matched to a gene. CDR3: CAWSIAGGPDTQYF. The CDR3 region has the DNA TGTGCCTGGAGTATAGCGGGGGGCCCGGATACGCAGTATTTT.

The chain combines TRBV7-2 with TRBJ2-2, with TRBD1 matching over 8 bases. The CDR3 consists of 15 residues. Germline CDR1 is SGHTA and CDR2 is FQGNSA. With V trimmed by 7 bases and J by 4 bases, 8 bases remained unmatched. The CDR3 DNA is TGTGCCAGCACCCCTCAGGGGGCGGGCACCGGGGAGCTGTTTTTT. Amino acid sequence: CASTPQGAGTGELFF.

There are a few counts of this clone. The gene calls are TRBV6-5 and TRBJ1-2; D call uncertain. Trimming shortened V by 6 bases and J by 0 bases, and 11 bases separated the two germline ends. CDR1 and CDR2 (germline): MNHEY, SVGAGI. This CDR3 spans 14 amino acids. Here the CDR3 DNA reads TGTGCCAGCAGCTTAAGACGCTCTAACTATGGCTACACCTTC. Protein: CASSLRRSNYGYTF.

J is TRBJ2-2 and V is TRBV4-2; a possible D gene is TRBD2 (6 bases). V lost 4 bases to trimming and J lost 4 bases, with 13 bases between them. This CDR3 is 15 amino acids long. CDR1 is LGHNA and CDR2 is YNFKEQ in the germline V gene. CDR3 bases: TGTGCCAGCAGCCGCGGGGCCGCGGGCACCGGGGAGCTGTTTTTT. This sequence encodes CASSRGAAGTGELFF.